The clone carrying this TCR beta chain was counted many times. Its specificity is unknown. This sample was taken from a study of T-cell reconstitution after alpha-beta-depleted transplantation in children. Study-level points and caveats: The origin of alpha-beta T cells about two months after transplant was reportedly several hundred expanded graft clones. By one year post-transplant, T-cell counts and diversity largely arose from T cells that were newly produced. Surviving recipient T cells and thymic progenitors produced the high day-60 TCRbeta diversity seen in some patients.

V gave up 2 bases and J gave up 4 bases, with 14 bases separating them. CDR1 KGHSH and CDR2 LQKENI come from the germline V gene. CDR3 size: 15 residues. The authors prepared the TCRbeta library with unique molecular identifiers. TCRdb re-called the PCR reads through MiXCR, storing one row per CDR3 protein. The table has about 250,000 distinct CDR3 sequences, 20% to 30% seen once. The sample here was PBMCs, mostly from graft donor cells, taken 360 days after TCRalphabeta/CD19-depleted stem cell transplant. This TCR was recovered from a female patient between 2 and 15 years old who had a stem cell transplant for congenital amegakaryocytic thrombocytopenia, so the T cells may come from the graft donor. This chain joins TRBV18 and TRBJ1-1; D gene uncertain. DNA of the CDR3: TGTGCCAGCTCACCAGGACGCCCGGATGTCACTGAAGCTTTCTTT. Its translation: CASSPGRPDVTEAFF.